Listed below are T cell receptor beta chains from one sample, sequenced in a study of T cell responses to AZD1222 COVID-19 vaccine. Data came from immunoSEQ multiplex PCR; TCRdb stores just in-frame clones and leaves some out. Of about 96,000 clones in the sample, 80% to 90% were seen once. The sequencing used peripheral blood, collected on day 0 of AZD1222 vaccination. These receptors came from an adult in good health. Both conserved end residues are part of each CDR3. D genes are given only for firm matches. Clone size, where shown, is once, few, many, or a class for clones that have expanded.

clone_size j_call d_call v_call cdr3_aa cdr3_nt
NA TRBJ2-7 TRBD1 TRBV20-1 CSASSTLGQGIHEQYF TGCAGTGCTAGTAGTACTCTGGGACAGGGTATCCACGAGCAGTACTTC
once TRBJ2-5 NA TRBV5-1 CASSPDIGGTQYF TGCGCCAGCAGCCCGGACATTGGAGGGACCCAGTACTTC
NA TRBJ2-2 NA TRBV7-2 CASSSEMRGTGELFF TGTGCCAGCAGCTCCGAGATGCGGGGCACCGGGGAGCTGTTTTTT
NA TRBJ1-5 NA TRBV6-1 CASSEGVYQPQHF TGTGCCAGCAGTGAAGGGGTTTACCAGCCCCAGCATTTT
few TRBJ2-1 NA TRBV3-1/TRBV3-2 CASSPTGGPVDEQFF TGTGCCAGCAGCCCCACCGGGGGCCCGGTGGATGAGCAGTTCTTC
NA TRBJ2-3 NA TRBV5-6 CASSYRVAGSTDTQYF TGTGCCAGCAGCTACCGAGTGGCGGGGTCCACAGATACGCAGTATTTT
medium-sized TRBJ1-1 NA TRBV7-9 CASNRDGHTEAFF TGTGCCAGCAACCGGGACGGCCACACTGAAGCTTTCTTT
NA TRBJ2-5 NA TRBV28 CAITNRVNQETQYF TGTGCCATTACAAACAGGGTAAACCAAGAGACCCAGTACTTC
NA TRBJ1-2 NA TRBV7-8 CASSPGWEGYTF TGTGCCAGCAGCCCGGGTTGGGAGGGCTACACCTTC
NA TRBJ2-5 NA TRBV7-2 CASSSRQRWEETQYF TGTGCCAGCAGCTCCCGACAGAGGTGGGAAGAGACCCAGTACTTC
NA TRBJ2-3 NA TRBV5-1 CASSGGGPLTTQYF TGCGCCAGCTCAGGGGGGGGCCCCTTAACTACGCAGTATTTT